The entry below gives a single T cell receptor beta chain sequence along with its context. Its target antigen remains unknown. No base quality information exists; no much larger clone differs at one position. The data were obtained in a study of beta chain features in type 1 diabetes (dated by TCRdb to 2016 to 2019). For the wider study: Patients and healthy donors did not differ in mean age, gender distribution, total cell number or subset yield. A total of about 100,000,000 sorted cells were examined across all samples, and RNA yield correlated strongly with the number of cells per subset. Naive and central memory subsets were obtained from all 30 or so donors, but regulatory and stem cell-like memory subsets were isolated from only 8 patients and roughly eight healthy donors. The study compared TCRB repertoires of sorted circulating CD4+ T cell subsets between recently diagnosed type 1 diabetes patients and matched healthy donors. What the research found in general, with its limitations: Only small numbers of individuals were included in the HLA sub-analyses, which left unresolved whether HLA type had any influence on TCRB rearrangement. Because cDNA was sequenced instead of genomic DNA, highly expressing activated cells could be over-represented, though the groups showed no difference in activation or CD3 levels. Naive, central memory and regulatory TCRB repertoires appeared to be more alike among patients than among healthy donors. A moderate but significant shortening of TCRB CDR3 length was observed in type 1 diabetes patients in all four CD4+ subsets. Fewer insertions and more nucleotide deletions at VDJ recombination sites were observed in patients with type 1 diabetes, implying thymic rearrangement abnormalities. PCR may preferentially amplify shorter templates, but because patient and control samples were amplified and corrected together, any resulting skew would affect both groups equally.

The entire isolated RNA was reverse transcribed using the High Capacity cDNA Reverse Transcription Kit, and thus expressed TCRB transcripts were sequenced. Naive, central memory and regulatory T cell samples underwent deep immunoSEQ sequencing, averaging around 3.9 million total reads per sample. Sorted cells were lysed in RLT buffer and RNA was extracted with DNase-treated RNeasy Micro or Mini kits, depending on cell number. To prevent cross-contamination, every cell subset was processed on its own, while patient and healthy donor samples were processed together. TCRB sequences were amplified from cDNA with the immunoSEQ multiplex PCR, producing 87-bp fragments spanning the CDR3 region. Sequencing of the amplicons was performed on the Illumina HiSeq platform. For the original study's pipeline: PCR bias was corrected computationally using synthetic template baselines, and reads within Hamming distance 2 were collapsed, with unmergeable singletons discarded. Reads were aligned against IMGT so that V, D and J genes, CDR3 length and insertions or deletions at six rearrangement sites could be assigned. Clonotype counts were normalized to sorted cell number within each subset before computing true diversity and Gini coefficients with the tcR R package. Repertoire sharing was quantified using the overlap coefficient calculated on TCRB nucleotide sequences. What TCRdb holds here is the immuneACCESS table cut down to in-frame rearrangements. Part of the clones is not present; checked against another copy, under half of the missing clones reflect an unresolved V gene, and the others are unexplained. V, J and clone size are taken as reported in that table, and D and trimming were inferred from the DNA itself. This sample gives 85,000 to 110,000 clones in total; about 26% of them show up just once. Of the sample, under 0.55% falls within the top ten clones.

Each donor gave one peripheral blood draw, around 100 mL on average, collected into heparinised tubes. A BD FACSAria II and a panel including CD45RO, CCR7, CD25, CD127, CD95 and CD27 were used to sort naive, central memory, regulatory and stem cell-like memory CD4+ T cells. A purity above 95% was achieved for all sorted populations. PBMCs were isolated right away by Lymphoprep density gradient centrifugation and were stained directly, without culture. So that batch effects would be minimized, each experiment stained and sorted samples in pairs, pairing one healthy donor with one patient. Sequencing was performed on central memory CD4+ T cells from blood. This receptor was obtained from a woman between 18 and 30 years old with type 1 diabetes.

The nucleotide sequence is TGTGCCAGCATCCTCTACGGGAGGCTGGGGGAGACCCAGTACTTC. Its protein product is CASILYGRLGETQYF. The receptor chain draws on TRBV11-2 and TRBJ2-5; 7 of the junction bases match TRBD2. Inclusive of the bounding cysteine and phenylalanine, the CDR3 is 15 residues long. This entry keeps only the CDR3 DNA: 45 bases, framed from base 1. The germline V gene sets CDR1 to SGHAT and CDR2 to FQNNGV. From V the trimming removes 7 bases and from J it removes 5 bases, while the gene matches leave 13 bases of the junction unaccounted for.